The 7 T cell receptor beta chains below come from one sample, sequenced in a study of blood T cell repertoires in COVID-19. Repertoires were generated with immunoSEQ multiplex PCR, while TCRdb's copy carries only in-frame clones and drops some. The sample includes around 140,000 clones, 75% to 90% of them seen just once. Source material: peripheral blood. These receptors were collected from a man between 60 and 75 years old with active or convalescent COVID-19.

This rearrangement joins TRBV6-6 to TRBJ2-3; D perhaps matches TRBD2 (7 bases). The CDR3 contains 16 residues. CDR1 is MNHNY and CDR2 is SVGAGI in the germline V gene (reference sequence). V was shortened by 2 bases and J by 0 bases, with 12 bases between the two germline ends. CDR3 in amino acids: CASSYEAGASTDTQYF. Here the CDR3 DNA reads TGTGCCAGCAGTTACGAGGCGGGGGCTAGCACAGATACGCAGTATTTT.

This chain joins TRBV27 and TRBJ2-3; 9 nucleotides line up with TRBD1. V lost 5 bases to trimming and J lost 3 bases; unmatched junction nucleotides: 9. Per the germline V gene, CDR1 is MNHEY and CDR2 is SMNVEV (reference sequence). The CDR3 sequence is 16 residues long. The CDR3 protein is CASSPTPGQGTDTQYF. The DNA of the CDR3 is TGTGCCAGCAGTCCTACGCCGGGACAGGGTACAGATACGCAGTATTTT.

This chain links TRBV15 with TRBJ2-5, with TRBD2 as a possible D gene (6 bases). The length of the CDR3 is 14 residues. Trimming pared 0 bases from V and 5 bases from J, leaving 10 bases between. CDR1 is LNHNV and CDR2 is YYDKDF in the germline V gene (reference sequence). For the CDR3, the DNA is TGTGCCACCAGCAGAGATTGGGGGAGGGAGACCCAGTACTTC. Protein: CATSRDWGRETQYF. The variable domain in full, with the rest retrieved from reference TRBV15 and TRBJ2-5, is DAMVIQNPRYQVTQFGKPVTLSCSQTLNHNVMYWYQQKSSQAPKLLFHYYDKDFNNEADTPDNFQSRRPNTSFCFLDIRSPGLGDTAMYLCATSRDWGRETQYFGPGTRLLVL.

V usage is TRBV4-3 and J usage is TRBJ2-1; D unclear. This CDR3 is built from 13 residues. Per the germline V gene, CDR1 is LGHNA and CDR2 is YSLEER. The V gene lost 0 bases and the J gene lost 7 bases, with 7 bases spanning the gap. In DNA, the CDR3 is TGCGCCAGCAGCCAAGATTCCGGGAATGAGCAGTTCTTC. Its protein is CASSQDSGNEQFF.

V is TRBV5-1 and J is TRBJ2-7; 10 bases are shared with TRBD1. J lost 7 bases, V lost 0 bases, and 4 bases had no gene match. The CDR3 spans 14 residues. Germline V gene data show CDR1 as SGHRS and CDR2 as YFSETQ. CDR3 nucleotides: TGCGCCAGCAGCTTGGCCGACAGGGGGCAGGAGCAGTACTTC. Translation gives CASSLADRGQEQYF.

In DNA, the CDR3 is TGTGCCAGCTCACCGGACCGGGAGGGAAAACTGTTTTTT. It is translated as CASSPDREGKLFF. This chain links TRBV18 with TRBJ1-4; no definite D call. V lost 3 bases and J lost 10, with 12 bases in between. CDR3 length equals 13 residues. From germline, CDR1 is KGHSH and CDR2 LQKENI.

The chain links TRBV10-3 to TRBJ2-1; TRBD2 agrees at 8 bases. V lost 5 bases and J lost 5; bases outside the gene matches: 5. The CDR3 is made up of 14 amino acids. From germline, CDR1 is ENHRY and CDR2 SYGVKD. The DNA for the CDR3 is TGTGCCATCAGTAGCGGGGGCATCAACAATGAGCAGTTCTTC. Its protein is CAISSGGINNEQFF.